This T cell receptor (beta chain) was captured in a study of blood T cell repertoires in COVID-19. Here immunoSEQ multiplex PCR was the method, and the copy in TCRdb shows in-frame clones only, minus some. The repertoire consists of 150,000 to 200,000 clones, with around 79% occurring once and the leading ten covering approximately 15%. CDR3 size: 15 residues. V shed 5 bases, J shed 9 bases, and the junction held 7 bases outside the gene matches. The germline CDR1 and CDR2 sequences are SEHNR and FQNEAQ (reference sequence). This clonotype was sampled from a man between 60 and 70 years old with active or convalescent COVID-19. Sequenced input: peripheral blood. This chain connects TRBV7-9 to TRBJ1-6; 10 positions match TRBD1. Here the CDR3 reads CASSRIGQGGSPLHF. DNA for the CDR3: TGTGCCAGCAGCCGGATAGGACAGGGGGGTTCACCCCTCCACTTT. Full variable domain (rest looked up from reference TRBV7-9 and TRBJ1-6): DTGVSQNPRHKITKRGQNVTFRCDPISEHNRLYWYRQTLGQGPEFLTYFQNEAQLEKSRLLSDRFSAERPKGSFSTLEIQRTEQGDSAMYLCASSRIGQGGSPLHFGNGTRLTVT.